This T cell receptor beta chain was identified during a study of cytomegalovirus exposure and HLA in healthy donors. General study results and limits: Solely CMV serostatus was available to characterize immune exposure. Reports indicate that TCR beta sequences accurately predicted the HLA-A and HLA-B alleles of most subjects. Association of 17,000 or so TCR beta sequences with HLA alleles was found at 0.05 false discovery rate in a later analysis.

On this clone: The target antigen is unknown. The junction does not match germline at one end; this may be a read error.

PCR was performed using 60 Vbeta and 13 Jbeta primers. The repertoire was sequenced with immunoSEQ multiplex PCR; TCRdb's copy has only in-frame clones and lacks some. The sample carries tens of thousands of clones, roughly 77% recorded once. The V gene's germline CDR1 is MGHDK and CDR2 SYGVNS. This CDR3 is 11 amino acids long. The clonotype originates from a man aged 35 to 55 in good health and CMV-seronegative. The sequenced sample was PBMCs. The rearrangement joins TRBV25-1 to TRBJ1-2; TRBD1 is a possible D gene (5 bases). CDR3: CASRWGDNVVF. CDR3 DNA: TGTGCCAGCAGGTGGGGGGATAATGTGGTCTTC.